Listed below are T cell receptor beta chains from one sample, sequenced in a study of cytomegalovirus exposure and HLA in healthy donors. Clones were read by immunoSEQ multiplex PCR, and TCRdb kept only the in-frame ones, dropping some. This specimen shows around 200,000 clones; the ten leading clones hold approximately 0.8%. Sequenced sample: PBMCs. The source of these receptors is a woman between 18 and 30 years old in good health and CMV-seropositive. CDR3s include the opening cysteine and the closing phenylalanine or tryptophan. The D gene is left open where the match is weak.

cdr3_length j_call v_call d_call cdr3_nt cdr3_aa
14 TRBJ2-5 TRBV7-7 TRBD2 TGTGCCAGCAGCTCCGCGGGAGGGAGGGAGACCCAGTACTTC CASSSAGGRETQYF
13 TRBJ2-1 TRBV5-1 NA TGCGCCAGCAGCTTGGCCACATACAATGAGCAGTTCTTC CASSLATYNEQFF
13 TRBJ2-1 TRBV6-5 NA TGTGCCAGCAGTCTTCCGCTGGGGGGTGAGCAGTTCTTC CASSLPLGGEQFF
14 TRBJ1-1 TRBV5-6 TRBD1 TGTGCCAGCAGCCGTGGGACAGGGGTGACTGAAGCTTTCTTT CASSRGTGVTEAFF
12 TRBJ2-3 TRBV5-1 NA TGCGCCAGCAGCTCTCCCGAGGGTACGCAGTATTTT CASSSPEGTQYF
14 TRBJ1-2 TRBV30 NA TGTGCCTGGAGTGTAATTCGGGGTCCCTATGGCTACACCTTC CAWSVIRGPYGYTF
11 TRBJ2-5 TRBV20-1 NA TGCAGTGCCCCTCGGGGGGAGACCCAGTACTTC CSAPRGETQYF
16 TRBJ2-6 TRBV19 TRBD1 TGTGCCAGTAGTATCGGGACAGGGGTTGGGGCCAACGTCCTGACTTTC CASSIGTGVGANVLTF
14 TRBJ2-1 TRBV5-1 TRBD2 TGCGCCAGCAGCTTGGAACTAGCGGACAATGAGCAGTTCTTC CASSLELADNEQFF
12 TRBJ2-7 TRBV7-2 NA TGTGCCAGCAGCTTACAGGGTTACGAGCAGTACTTC CASSLQGYEQYF